This T cell receptor beta chain was retrieved from a study of PD-1 blockade in classical Hodgkin lymphoma. Notes on the study in general: Baseline TCR diversity was reportedly lower in newly diagnosed patients than healthy donors. Newly diagnosed patients and complete responders had comparable diversity at baseline.

The patients all showed relapse after autologous stem cell transplantation, while their brentuximab vedotin exposure varied. Complete response, partial response or progressive disease made up the best responses. The V gene end was trimmed by 10 bases and the J gene end by 2 bases; junction bases not matched to a gene: 5. Germline loops: CDR1 LNHDA, CDR2 SQIVND (reference sequence). There are 13 residues in the CDR3. Assay: immunoSEQ multiplex PCR; the TCRdb copy retains only in-frame clones and omits some. The table has 12,000 or so clones, approximately 84% seen once. For this clone: Its antigen is not known.

The V call is TRBV19, the J call TRBJ1-1; 9 nucleotides agree with TRBD1. Sequences were derived from peripheral blood mononuclear cells (PBMCs), sampled at baseline. The origin of this receptor is a human donor with classical Hodgkin lymphoma. The DNA of the CDR3 is TGTGCCATCTCACAGGGGGCAAACACTGAAGCTTTCTTT. Its protein product is CAISQGANTEAFF.